A single sample gave rise to the 26 T cell receptor beta chains below, sequenced in a study of Ad26.COV2.S vaccination and SARS-CoV-2 variants. Some clones are missing from TCRdb's copy, which holds only in-frame ones; the method was immunoSEQ multiplex PCR. The data hold around 250,000 clones, with about 83% observed a single time. Treatment defined: some 19 received Ad26.COV2.S at low or high dose, single or two shots; 5 received placebo; per-sample allocation not given. The samples date from day 63 after the first vaccine or placebo injection. The specimen comprised peripheral blood, sampled in a trial of Ad26.COV2.S vaccine versus placebo. These receptors all come from a person aged 18-60 years who received the Ad26.COV2.S COVID-19 vaccine or a placebo.

Points on this clone: The DNA is omitted, as the CDR3 cannot be located on it reliably, and the CDR3 follows TCRdb's listing. The rearrangement uses TRBV9 and TRBJ1-2; TRBD1 is the table's D call, not checked against the DNA. The CDR3 region is 15 residues in length, termini included. Germline lookup yields CDR1 SGDLS and CDR2 YYNGEE. The CDR3 sequence: CASSVGSGTGGKSTF.

The V call is TRBV5-1, the J call TRBJ2-5; D gene ambiguous. The CDR3 runs to 13 residues. Per the germline V gene, CDR1 is SGHRS and CDR2 is YFSETQ. V lost 2 bases, J lost 4 bases, and 9 bases lay in between. The CDR3 DNA reads as TGCGCCAGCAGCTTATTCGTTGGAGAGACCCAGTACTTC. Its protein product is CASSLFVGETQYF.

This chain links TRBV18 with TRBJ1-3; D not resolved. Looked up from germline, CDR1 is KGHSH and CDR2 is LQKENI. The CDR3 sequence is 16 residues long. V was shortened by 2 bases and J by 0 bases, with 11 bases between the two germline ends. CDR3 amino acids: CASSPEYVFSGNTIYF. The CDR3 coding sequence is TGTGCCAGCTCACCAGAATACGTGTTCTCTGGAAACACCATATATTTT.

Only one count was recorded for this clone. The junction departs from the called germline gene at one end, perhaps through a read error. This chain uses TRBV7-3 with TRBJ2-1, with 7 bases that match TRBD2. This CDR3 spans 15 amino acids. Per germline, CDR1 SGHTA and CDR2 FQGTGA. The CDR3 region has the DNA TGTGCCAGCAGCTCATATAGCGGGTCCTATAATGAGCAGTTCTTC. As protein: CASSSYSGSYNEQFF.

This chain connects TRBV4-3 to TRBJ2-2; TRBD2 matches 9 bases. Germline V lookup: CDR1 LGHNA, CDR2 YSLEER. The J segment lost 4 bases and the V segment lost 2 bases, leaving 2 bases of the junction unmatched. The CDR3 runs 15 residues. The chain's CDR3 is CASSQIAGVTGELFF. CDR3 bases: TGCGCCAGCAGCCAAATAGCGGGGGTCACCGGGGAGCTGTTTTTT.

The chain uses TRBV7-8 and TRBJ2-1, with TRBD2 matching over 13 bases. The CDR3 spans 17 residues. Germline values: CDR1 SGHVS, CDR2 FQNEAQ. V was clipped by 0 bases and J by 9 bases; unmatched bases: 8. This CDR3 reads CASSLASGLAGFSEQFF. For the CDR3, the DNA is TGTGCCAGCAGCTTAGCGTCGGGACTAGCGGGATTCTCTGAGCAGTTCTTC.

This chain joins TRBV5-1 and TRBJ2-1; perhaps TRBD1 as D (6 bases). V lost 7 bases and J 3 bases, leaving 11 bases between the germline ends. CDR1 is SGHRS, CDR2 YFSETQ, per germline. This CDR3 comprises 13 residues. The CDR3 region is CASSQGNYNEQFF. The CDR3 DNA sequence: TGCGCCAGCTCGCAGGGGAACTACAATGAGCAGTTCTTC.

The chain links TRBV10-3 to TRBJ2-1; 12 bases map to TRBD1. This CDR3 comprises 16 residues. V gave up 3 bases and J gave up 7 bases; unmatched junction bases: 7. Germline V gives CDR1 ENHRY, CDR2 SYGVKD. The CDR3 loop is CAISDSGTGGQNEQFF. The CDR3 region has the DNA TGTGCCATCAGTGATTCCGGGACAGGGGGCCAGAATGAGCAGTTCTTC.

This clone was seen a single time. The chain is built from TRBV5-1 and TRBJ1-1, with 10 positions matching TRBD1. Per the germline V gene, CDR1 is SGHRS and CDR2 is YFSETQ. This CDR3 is 14 amino acids long. The V gene end was trimmed by 5 bases and the J gene end by 4 bases; junction bases not matched to a gene: 5. The CDR3 loop is CASSRDRGPTEAFF. The CDR3 nucleotides are TGCGCCAGCAGTCGAGACAGGGGGCCCACTGAAGCTTTCTTT. The variable domain in full, completed from reference TRBV5-1 and TRBJ1-1, reads KAGVTQTPRYLIKTRGQQVTLSCSPISGHRSVSWYQQTPGQGLQFLFEYFSETQRNKGNFPGRFSGRQFSNSRSEMNVSTLELGDSALYLCASSRDRGPTEAFFGQGTRLTVV.

The chain is built from TRBV7-2 and TRBJ1-5; D is unclear. V lost 4 bases to trimming and J lost 7 bases, with 14 bases between them. The CDR3 is 14 amino acids. Germline-derived CDR1 and CDR2 are SGHTA and FQGNSA. CDR3 sequence reads: CASSSWGVKQPQHF. The CDR3 DNA reads as TGTGCCAGCAGCTCCTGGGGAGTGAAACAGCCCCAGCATTTT.

The V and J genes are TRBV9 and TRBJ2-7, with 12 bases aligning to TRBD2. This CDR3 is 17 amino acids long. The germline gives CDR1 SGDLS, CDR2 YYNGEE. The junction had 11 bases not matched to a gene; V was cut back by 1 base and J by 6 bases. The CDR3: CASSVPPSGRVGGEQYV. For the CDR3, the DNA is TGTGCCAGCAGCGTACCCCCTAGCGGGAGGGTCGGGGGCGAGCAGTACGTC.

This chain links TRBV7-3 with TRBJ2-1; 9 positions match TRBD1. Per germline, CDR1 SGHTA and CDR2 FQGTGA. V dropped 5 bases and J dropped 4; count of bases not matched to a gene: 15. This CDR3 comprises 18 residues. In nucleotides, the CDR3 is TGTGCCAGCAGCGAACTTCCGGGACAGGGATGGGCTTACAATGAGCAGTTCTTC. It translates to CASSELPGQGWAYNEQFF.

This clone was counted only a few times. This chain connects TRBV6-5 to TRBJ1-1, with D unresolved. Germline CDR1 is MNHEY and CDR2 is SVGAGI. This CDR3 has 14 amino acids. V was pared by 7 bases and J by 0 bases, with 12 bases between. The CDR3 sequence: CASTPRDVNTEAFF. CDR3 nucleotides: TGTGCCAGCACCCCGAGGGATGTGAACACTGAAGCTTTCTTT.

The chain joins TRBV12-3 or TRBV12-4 to TRBJ1-5; D may be TRBD1 (5 bases). Trimming took off 1 base at V and 6 bases at J, with 7 bases between the two ends. The CDR3 runs to 13 residues. The CDR3 protein is CASSLGGTQPQHF. The CDR3 coding sequence is TGTGCCAGCAGTTTAGGGGGCACTCAGCCCCAGCATTTT.

This chain uses TRBV6-2 or TRBV6-3 with TRBJ1-1, with a weak D call TRBD1 (5 bases). The CDR3 has 16 amino acids. Germline V lookup: CDR1 MNHEY, CDR2 SVGEGT. Trimming left V 2 bases short and J 0 bases short, with 13 bases between. In DNA, the CDR3 is TGTGCCAGCAGTTACGGGGTAGGGACCTTGAACACTGAAGCTTTCTTT. It specifies CASSYGVGTLNTEAFF.

The CDR3 loop is CASSMGAGGYGYTF. In DNA, the CDR3 is TGTGCCAGTAGTATGGGGGCAGGCGGATATGGCTACACCTTC. V and J are TRBV19 and TRBJ1-2, with D perhaps TRBD1 (6 bases). Germline CDR1 and CDR2: LNHDA and SQIVND (reference sequence). The germline V and J ends were trimmed by 3 bases and 5 bases, with 13 bases remaining between them. The CDR3 length is 14 residues.

The CDR3 bases are TGTGCCAGCAGCCCAACTAGCTTAGGGACCAATGAGCAGTTCTTC. Amino acids: CASSPTSLGTNEQFF. The chain links TRBV7-2 to TRBJ2-1; possibly TRBD2 for D (6 bases). Germline-derived CDR1 and CDR2 are SGHTA and FQGNSA. The CDR3 covers 15 residues. V dropped 5 bases and J dropped 6 bases, with 17 bases sitting between them.

V is TRBV6-6 and J is TRBJ2-2, with D possibly being TRBD1 (6 bases). Trimming cost V 5 bases and J 2 bases, with 9 bases left between them. The CDR3 length is 14 residues. The V gene's germline CDR1 is MNHNY and CDR2 SVGAGI (reference sequence). The CDR3 bases are TGTGCCAGCAGTAAGGACAGTAACACCGGGGAGCTGTTTTTT. This gives the protein CASSKDSNTGELFF.

This clone was detected only once. V usage is TRBV10-3 and J usage is TRBJ1-1; D gene unclear. CDR1 is ENHRY, CDR2 SYGVKD, per germline. The CDR3 spans 16 residues. The V gene lost 1 base and the J gene lost 0 bases, with 12 bases spanning the gap. The CDR3 loop is CAISEWALLMNTEAFF. The CDR3 DNA reads TGTGCCATCAGTGAGTGGGCCTTACTAATGAACACTGAAGCTTTCTTT.

The CDR3 region is CASSFRTANIQYF. The CDR3 bases are TGCGCCAGCAGCTTCCGGACAGCAAACATTCAGTACTTC. The J gene is TRBJ2-4, the V gene TRBV4-1; D may be TRBD1 (6 bases). CDR1 is MGHRA and CDR2 is YSYEKL in the germline V gene. This CDR3 has 13 amino acids. V dropped 5 bases and J dropped 6 bases, with 11 bases sitting between them.

This clone has only a few counts. The chain recombines TRBV18 with TRBJ1-6, with TRBD1 identical over 7 bases. The CDR3 contains 13 residues. The germline V gene has CDR1 KGHSH and CDR2 LQKENI. Germline trimming cut 8 bases from V and 7 bases from J; bases unmatched to any gene: 5. This CDR3 reads CASAQGRNSPLHF. CDR3 sequence (DNA): TGTGCCAGCGCACAGGGGAGGAATTCACCCCTCCACTTT.

V is TRBV18 and J is TRBJ2-3; possibly TRBD2 for D (6 bases). Germline V lookup: CDR1 KGHSH, CDR2 LQKENI. The V gene lost 6 bases and the J gene lost 5 bases, with 24 bases spanning the gap. This CDR3 is built from 17 residues. CDR3 sequence reads: CASSHPLAYGGKDTQYF. CDR3 in DNA: TGTGCCAGCTCTCACCCCCTAGCGTATGGGGGAAAAGATACGCAGTATTTT.

This clone was observed once. J is TRBJ2-2 and V is TRBV27; D may match TRBD1 or TRBD2 (5 bases each). The germline gives CDR1 MNHEY, CDR2 SMNVEV (reference sequence). The CDR3 is made up of 16 amino acids. V lost 6 bases and J lost 4, with 18 bases in between. CDR3 bases: TGTGCCAGCAGCCACATCTTAGCTGGGGGCACCGGGGAGCTGTTTTTT. It yields the protein CASSHILAGGTGELFF.

This chain uses TRBV6-2 or TRBV6-3 with TRBJ1-5; the D is unclear. V dropped 2 bases and J dropped 2 bases, with 10 bases sitting between them. Germline loops: CDR1 MNHEY, CDR2 SVGEGT. The CDR3 covers 15 residues. The CDR3 reads CASSYLPGRNQPQHF. CDR3 bases: TGTGCCAGCAGTTACCTCCCGGGCCGCAATCAGCCCCAGCATTTT.

V usage is TRBV7-9 and J usage is TRBJ2-1, with a weak D call TRBD2 (6 bases). V lost 3 bases to trimming and J lost 4 bases, with 13 bases between them. CDR1 and CDR2 (germline): SEHNR, FQNEAQ (reference sequence). The CDR3 has 15 amino acids. CDR3: CASSFGTPIYNEQFF. The CDR3 DNA sequence: TGTGCCAGCAGCTTCGGGACTCCAATTTACAATGAGCAGTTCTTC.

The V and J genes are TRBV7-9 and TRBJ1-2, with D possibly matching TRBD1 (6 bases). The V and J ends lost 1 base and 4 bases respectively, with 16 bases between them. The CDR3 sequence is 16 residues long. CDR1 SEHNR and CDR2 FQNEAQ come from the germline V gene (reference sequence). The CDR3 coding sequence is TGTGCCAGCAGCTTAGTGGTACAGGGTGGTTTCTATGGCTACACCTTC. This encodes CASSLVVQGGFYGYTF. The variable domain in full, with the rest retrieved from reference TRBV7-9 and TRBJ1-2, is DTGVSQNPRHKITKRGQNVTFRCDPISEHNRLYWYRQTLGQGPEFLTYFQNEAQLEKSRLLSDRFSAERPKGSFSTLEIQRTEQGDSAMYLCASSLVVQGGFYGYTFGSGTRLTVV.